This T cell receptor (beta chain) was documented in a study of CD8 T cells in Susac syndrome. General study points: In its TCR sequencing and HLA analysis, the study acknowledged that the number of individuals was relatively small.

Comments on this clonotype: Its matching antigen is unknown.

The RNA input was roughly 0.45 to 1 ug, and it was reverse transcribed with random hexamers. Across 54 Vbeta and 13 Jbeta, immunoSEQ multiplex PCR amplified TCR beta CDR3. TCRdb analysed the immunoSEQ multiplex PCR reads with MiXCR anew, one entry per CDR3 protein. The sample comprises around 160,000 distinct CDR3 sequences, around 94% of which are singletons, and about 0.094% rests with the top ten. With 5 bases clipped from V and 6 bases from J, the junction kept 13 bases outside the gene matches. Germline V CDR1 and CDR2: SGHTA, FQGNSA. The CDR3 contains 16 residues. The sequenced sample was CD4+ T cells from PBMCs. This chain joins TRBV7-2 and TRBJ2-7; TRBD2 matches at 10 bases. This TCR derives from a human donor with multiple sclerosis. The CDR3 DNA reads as TGTGCCAGCAGCGCAATATGGCTAGCGGGAGTTACCGAGCAGTACTTC. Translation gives CASSAIWLAGVTEQYF.